These 25 T cell receptor beta chains share one sample of origin, sequenced in a study of identical twins. TCRdb recomputed calls from the 5' RACE reads with MiXCR, one row per CDR3 protein. The sample comprises roughly 1,500,000 distinct CDR3 sequences, about 32% of which are singletons, and over 0.25% rests with the top ten. What was sequenced was cord blood. The receptors shown here come from a newborn girl in good health.

In this sample, this clonotype turned up a few times. CDR3 sequence reads: CASSSTDRGPYEQYF. CDR3 coding DNA: TGTGCCAGCAGTTCGACGGACAGGGGACCCTACGAGCAGTACTTC. The gene calls are TRBV28 and TRBJ2-7, with 9 bases matching TRBD1. J lost 2 bases, V lost 4 bases, and 6 bases had no gene match. Germline values: CDR1 MDHEN, CDR2 SYDVKM. The CDR3 sequence is 15 residues long.

The J gene is TRBJ2-1, the V gene TRBV4-1, with 8 bases that match TRBD2. This CDR3 comprises 18 residues. V shed 2 bases, J shed 3 bases, and the junction held 12 bases outside the gene matches. Germline V gene sequence: CDR1 MGHRA, CDR2 YSYEKL. The CDR3 loop is CASSQSQAGLAVYNEQFF. DNA of the CDR3: TGCGCCAGCAGCCAAAGCCAAGCCGGACTAGCCGTCTACAATGAGCAGTTCTTC.

This clonotype was picked up a small number of times. The V gene is TRBV30, the J gene TRBJ1-2; D remains unclear. Germline CDR1 and CDR2: GTSNPN and SVGIG (reference sequence). The CDR3 is 14 amino acids. V dropped 1 base and J dropped 3 bases, with 12 bases sitting between them. The CDR3: CAWSDPGPYYGYTF. For the CDR3, the DNA is TGTGCCTGGAGTGACCCCGGTCCCTACTATGGCTACACCTTC.

This chain links TRBV6-5 with TRBJ2-7; D might be TRBD1 or TRBD2, each matching 6 bases. The J call may not be correct, given that the DNA end is closer to TRBJ2-4. From germline, CDR1 is MNHEY and CDR2 SVGAGI. CDR3 size: 14 residues. CDR3 bases: TGTGCCAGCAGTTACTCAGGGGGGAAGGACATTCAGTACTTC. Translating gives CASSYSGGKDIQYF.

This clonotype has ten or more counts. The V and J genes are TRBV12-3 or TRBV12-4 and TRBJ2-3; D might be TRBD2 (6 bases). The CDR3 runs to 15 residues. Trimming removed 8 bases from V and 0 bases from J, with 15 bases in between. The CDR3 DNA is TGTGCCAGCTCGCCAACGGGAGCTAGCACAGATACGCAGTATTTT. Its translation: CASSPTGASTDTQYF.

There are a few counts of this clonotype. The genes are TRBV20-1 and TRBJ1-2; 10 positions agree with TRBD1. Germline CDR1 and CDR2: DFQATT and SNEGSKA (reference sequence). Germline trimming cut 1 base from V and 3 bases from J; bases unmatched to any gene: 11. This CDR3 comprises 17 residues. CDR3 in amino acids: CSARGIHRGQGYYGYTF. CDR3 in DNA: TGCAGTGCTAGAGGAATTCACCGGGGACAGGGGTACTATGGCTACACCTTC.

The chain carries TRBV2 and TRBJ2-4; D not resolved. In germline, CDR1 is SNHLY, CDR2 FYNNEI. This CDR3 comprises 11 residues. V lost 2 bases and J lost 10, with 6 bases in between. The CDR3 nucleotides read TGTGCCAGCAGTGAAAGGCGGATTCAGTACTTC. As protein: CASSERRIQYF. The full variable domain, rest sourced from reference TRBV2 and TRBJ2-4, is EPEVTQTPSHQVTQMGQEVILRCVPISNHLYFYWYRQILGQKVEFLVSFYNNEISEKSEIFDDQFSVERPDGSNFTLKIRSTKLEDSAMYFCASSERRIQYFGAGTRLSVL.

As concerns this clonotype: One junction end disagrees with the germline gene, perhaps due to a read error. This chain links TRBV7-7 with TRBJ2-1; 14 bases match TRBD2. The germline gives CDR1 SSHAT, CDR2 FNYEAQ (reference sequence). This CDR3 has 17 residues. The CDR3 loop reads CASSLRLAGGPKDEQFF. Written as DNA, the CDR3 is TGTGCTAGCAGCTTGCGACTAGCGGGAGGGCCTAAAGATGAGCAGTTCTTC. The full variable domain, with the rest looked up from reference TRBV7-7 and TRBJ2-1, is GAGVSQSPRYKVTKRGQDVTLRCDPISSHATLYWYQQALGQGPEFLTYFNYEAQPDKSGLPSDRFSAERPEGSISTLTIQRTEQRDSAMYRCASSLRLAGGPKDEQFFGPGTRLTVL.

On this clonotype: With a much larger clone just one base away, this may be a read error. The chain employs TRBV29-1 and TRBJ2-1; TRBD2 might be the D (7 bases). Germline V gives CDR1 SQVTM, CDR2 ANQGSEA. CDR3 size: 13 residues. Trimming removed 8 bases at V and 3 bases at J, with 14 bases between. CDR3 sequence (DNA): TGCAGCCCGTGGGGGGGCTTCTACAATGAGCAGTTCTTC. It is translated as CSPWGGFYNEQFF.

This clonotype was detected only a few times. The chain links TRBV28 to TRBJ2-5; 8 positions match TRBD2. V lost 7 bases and J lost 2; bases outside the gene matches: 12. The CDR3 sequence is 16 residues long. The germline CDR1 and CDR2 sequences are MDHEN and SYDVKM. Here the CDR3 reads CASTGGLTSAQETQYF. DNA for the CDR3: TGTGCCAGCACCGGCGGCCTGACTAGCGCTCAAGAGACCCAGTACTTC.

V and J are TRBV27 and TRBJ2-3; TRBD2 aligns across 13 bases. With V trimmed by 5 bases and J by 1 base, 3 bases remained unmatched. Germline CDR1 reads MNHEY; CDR2 reads SMNVEV (reference sequence). The CDR3 totals 16 residues. CDR3 sequence reads: CASSNGLAGGTDTQYF. As DNA, the CDR3 is TGTGCCAGCAGTAACGGACTAGCGGGAGGCACAGATACGCAGTATTTT.

V gene TRBV20-1 combines with J gene TRBJ2-1; 9 bases fit TRBD2. CDR3 length: 14 amino acids. Germline CDR1 DFQATT, CDR2 SNEGSKA (reference sequence). After removal of 5 bases from V and 4 bases from J, the junction contained 6 bases not matched to a gene. The CDR3 protein is CSAHSGSGYNEQFF. The CDR3 nucleotides read TGCAGTGCTCATAGCGGGAGTGGGTACAATGAGCAGTTCTTC.

The sample holds a few counts of this clonotype. The CDR3 loop is CASSKVRQDSNQPQHF. CDR3 bases: TGTGCCAGCAGCAAAGTTCGACAGGATAGCAATCAGCCCCAGCATTTT. The gene calls are TRBV21-1 and TRBJ1-5; TRBD1, as called in the table, went unchecked against the DNA. TRBV21-1 is shown as a pseudogene. The CDR3 covers 16 residues.

About this clonotype: The junction and the germline gene differ at one end; a read error may be behind it. The genes are TRBV5-1 and TRBJ2-3, with D possibly being TRBD1 or TRBD2 (5 bases each). The germline V gene has CDR1 SGHRS and CDR2 YFSETQ. The CDR3 extends over 16 amino acids. The CDR3 bases are TGCGCCAGCAGCTGGCCCTTGGGGACCGACACAGATACGCATTATTTT. It encodes CASSWPLGTDTDTHYF.

The rearrangement joins TRBV11-2 to TRBJ2-1; 8 bases align to TRBD2. The J call may be incorrect, as the DNA end agrees better with TRBJ2-7. The CDR3 totals 18 residues. In germline, CDR1 is SGHAT, CDR2 FQNNGV. CDR3 DNA sequence: TGTGCCAGCAGCTTAGATGGGTGGCGGGAGGACTCCTACAATGAGCAGTACTTC. Its translation: CASSLDGWREDSYNEQYF.

The chain carries TRBV7-9 and TRBJ1-2, with TRBD1 matching over 9 bases. The V gene end was trimmed by 5 bases and the J gene end by 2 bases; junction bases not matched to a gene: 6. The CDR3 extends over 15 amino acids. Germline lookup yields CDR1 SEHNR and CDR2 FQNEAQ (reference sequence). CDR3 nucleotide sequence: TGTGCCAGCAGCCGTGGACAGGGGAGGAACTATGGCTACACCTTC. Its protein product is CASSRGQGRNYGYTF.

The J gene is TRBJ2-2, the V gene TRBV7-2; maybe TRBD1 (6 bases). V lost 1 base and J 4 bases, leaving 13 bases between the germline ends. Germline V gene sequence: CDR1 SGHTA, CDR2 FQGNSA. The CDR3 has 16 residues. CDR3 sequence (DNA): TGTGCCAGCAGCTTAGTCAGGGGCAGGAGCACCGGGGAGCTGTTTTTT. As protein: CASSLVRGRSTGELFF.

This clonotype was seen a few times. V gene TRBV5-1 combines with J gene TRBJ1-1; D not resolved. The V gene's germline CDR1 is SGHRS and CDR2 YFSETQ. V lost 5 bases and J lost 4, with 6 bases in between. The CDR3 is 11 residues long. The CDR3 protein is CASRRATEAFF. The CDR3 DNA sequence: TGCGCCAGCAGGCGGGCCACTGAAGCTTTCTTT.

The genes are TRBV10-3 and TRBJ2-7; D may match TRBD1 or TRBD2 (5 bases each). The J call is doubtful: the DNA matches TRBJ2-5 better. The CDR3 is 13 amino acids. Germline CDR1 ENHRY, CDR2 SYGVKD. CDR3 protein: CAIRVLEGETQYF. CDR3 sequence (DNA): TGTGCCATCCGTGTGCTAGAGGGGGAGACCCAGTACTTC.

This clonotype was picked up a small number of times. CDR3 nucleotides: TGTGCCAGCAGCCCCTGGGACGGAGATACGCAGTATTTT. Protein: CASSPWDGDTQYF. The rearrangement links TRBV7-9 to TRBJ2-3; D may correspond to TRBD1 or TRBD2 (5 bases each). V gave up 5 bases and J gave up 5 bases, with 11 bases separating them. CDR3 length equals 13 residues. CDR1 and CDR2 (germline): SEHNR, FQNEAQ (reference sequence).

As DNA, the CDR3 is TGTGCCAGCAGTTACACGACAGGTCCCTACAATGAGCAGTTCTTC. This codes for CASSYTTGPYNEQFF. The chain couples TRBV6-6 to TRBJ2-1; D may be TRBD1 (6 bases). CDR1 MNHNY and CDR2 SVGAGI come from the germline V gene (reference sequence). The CDR3 totals 15 residues. V was cut by 2 bases and J by 2 bases, with 10 bases left in between.

The gene calls are TRBV4-1 and TRBJ2-5; 12 nucleotides line up with TRBD2. Germline trimming cut 0 bases from V and 11 bases from J; bases unmatched to any gene: 19. Germline V lookup: CDR1 MGHRA, CDR2 YSYEKL. The CDR3 consists of 19 residues. The CDR3 here is CASSQEGVRTSGVYNEQYF. The CDR3 region has the DNA TGCGCCAGCAGCCAAGAGGGGGTCCGGACTAGCGGGGTTTACAATGAGCAGTACTTC.

The table lists this clonotype with a few counts. One junction end does not reproduce the germline sequence, and a read error may be involved. J is TRBJ1-2 and V is TRBV11-2, with D tentatively TRBD1 (5 bases). CDR3 length: 14 residues. Germline CDR1 SGHAT, CDR2 FQNNGV. CDR3 coding DNA: TGTGCCAGCCGCTTGGGCAGGGCTCCCTATGGCTACACCTTC. Its translation is CASRLGRAPYGYTF. Supplemented by reference TRBV11-2 and TRBJ1-2, the full variable domain reads EAGVAQSPRYKIIEKRQSVAFWCNPISGHATLYWYQQILGQGPKLLIQFQNNGVVDDSQLPKDRFSAERLKGVDSTLKIQPAKLEDSAVYLCASRLGRAPYGYTFGSGTRLTVV.

This clonotype was seen a few times. The chain joins TRBV5-1 to TRBJ1-2; D perhaps matches TRBD1 (5 bases). The CDR3 has 12 amino acids. CDR1 is SGHRS, CDR2 YFSETQ, per germline. V was clipped by 7 bases and J by 4 bases, with 11 bases between them. The CDR3 region has the DNA TGCGCCAGCGGACTCCAGGGCTATGGCTACACCTTC. It is translated as CASGLQGYGYTF.

V gene TRBV15 combines with J gene TRBJ1-5, with a tentative D call TRBD1 (5 bases). The V end was cut by 4 bases, the J end by 2 bases, with 12 bases between. Per germline, CDR1 LNHNV and CDR2 YYDKDF (reference sequence). This CDR3 is 15 amino acids long. In DNA form, the CDR3 reads TGTGCCACCAGCACAGCGGGCAGGGGCAATCAGCCCCAGCATTTT. As protein: CATSTAGRGNQPQHF.